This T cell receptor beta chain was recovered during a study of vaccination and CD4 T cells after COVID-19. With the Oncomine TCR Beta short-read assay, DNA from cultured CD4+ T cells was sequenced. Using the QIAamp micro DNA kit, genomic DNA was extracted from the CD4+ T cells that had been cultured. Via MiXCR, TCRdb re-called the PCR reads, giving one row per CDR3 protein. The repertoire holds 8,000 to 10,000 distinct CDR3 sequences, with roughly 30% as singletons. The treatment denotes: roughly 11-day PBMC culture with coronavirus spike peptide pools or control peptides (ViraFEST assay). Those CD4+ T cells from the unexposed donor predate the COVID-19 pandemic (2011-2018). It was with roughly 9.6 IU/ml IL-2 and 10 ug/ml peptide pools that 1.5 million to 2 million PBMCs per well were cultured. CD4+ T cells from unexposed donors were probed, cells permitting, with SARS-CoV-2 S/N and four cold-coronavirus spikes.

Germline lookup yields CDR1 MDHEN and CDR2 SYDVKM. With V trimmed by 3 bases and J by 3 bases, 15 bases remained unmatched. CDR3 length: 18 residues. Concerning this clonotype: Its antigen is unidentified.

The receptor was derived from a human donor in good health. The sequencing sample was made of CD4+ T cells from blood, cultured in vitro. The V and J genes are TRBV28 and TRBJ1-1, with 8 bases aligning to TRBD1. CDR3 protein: CASSLYQLGQGADTEAFF. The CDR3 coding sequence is TGTGCCAGCAGTTTGTACCAACTCGGGCAGGGGGCTGACACTGAAGCTTTCTTT.